The clone carrying this T cell receptor beta chain was observed a handful of times. Its antigen is unknown. The entry originates in a study of metastatic and nonmetastatic thyroid tumors. Via MiXCR, TCRdb re-called the PCR reads. This table has around 38,000 clones, more than 25% appearing once. Ahead of thyroid surgery, no patient had received treatment of any kind. Study-wide points: Patients with malignant thyroid tumors reportedly had significantly higher TCR beta diversity than those with benign nodules, in blood and tumor.

Sequencing used blood. This TCR came from a female donor with papillary thyroid cancer or a benign thyroid nodule (not recorded which). Some clones in this sample may be carry-over from other donors' samples.

CDR3 residues: CASSEAFLNTEAFF. In nucleotides, the CDR3 is TGCGCCAGCAGTGAGGCATTTCTGAACACTGAAGCTTTCTTT. This chain joins TRBV10-2 and TRBJ1-1; D is ambiguous. The CDR3 is 14 residues long. Germline lookup yields CDR1 WSHSY and CDR2 SAAADI. V lost 2 bases, J lost 0 bases, and 7 bases lay in between.